These 20 T cell receptor beta chains were sequenced from one sample in a study of blood T cell repertoires in COVID-19. Profiled with immunoSEQ multiplex PCR; TCRdb holds only in-frame clones, not every one. The sample has approximately 180,000 clones; about 77% are singletons. The sequencing input was PBMCs or T cells enriched from blood (not recorded which). Receptors were obtained from a woman aged 45 to 65 with acute COVID-19.

This chain uses TRBV6-4 with TRBJ1-1; D is unclear. The V gene's germline CDR1 is MRHNA and CDR2 SNTAGT. CDR3 length: 14 residues. Deletions cut 6 bases from V and 0 bases from J, with 11 bases between. CDR3 residues: CASSSGLMNTEAFF. The DNA for the CDR3 is TGTGCCAGCAGCTCTGGGCTCATGAACACTGAAGCTTTCTTT.

The CDR3 region is CASSFAGAGTQYF. CDR3 DNA: TGTGCCAGCAGCTTTGCGGGAGCAGGTACGCAGTATTTT. V and J are TRBV5-4 and TRBJ2-3; 7 bases fit TRBD2. This CDR3 has 13 amino acids. Germline assignment: CDR1 SGHNT and CDR2 YYREEE (reference sequence). V was pared by 2 bases and J by 8 bases, with 5 bases of the junction left unmatched. Using reference TRBV5-4 and TRBJ2-3 for the parts outside the CDR3, the full variable domain is ETGVTQSPTHLIKTRGQQVTLRCSSQSGHNTVSWYQQALGQGPQFIFQYYREEENGRGNFPPRFSGLQFPNYSSELNVNALELDDSALYLCASSFAGAGTQYFGPGTRLTVL.

The V call is TRBV27, the J call TRBJ1-4, with TRBD1 as a possible D gene (6 bases). The germline V and J ends were trimmed by 5 bases and 5 bases, with 12 bases remaining between them. The CDR3 extends over 14 amino acids. CDR1 and CDR2 from the germline V gene are MNHEY and SMNVEV (reference sequence). As DNA, the CDR3 is TGTGCCAGCAGTCCCCACGGACAGAATGAAAAACTGTTTTTT. Amino acid sequence: CASSPHGQNEKLFF.

This clone has just one count. This sequence joins TRBV6-5 and TRBJ1-2, with TRBD1 matching over 8 bases. Germline lookup yields CDR1 MNHEY and CDR2 SVGAGI. This CDR3 spans 14 amino acids. V was pared by 6 bases and J by 4 bases, with 7 bases of the junction left unmatched. The CDR3 DNA reads as TGTGCCAGCAGCCTTACAGGGGGAGGCTATGGCTACACCTTC. Translated: CASSLTGGGYGYTF.

The chain employs TRBV28 and TRBJ1-2; D gene ambiguous. V lost 2 bases and J 9 bases, leaving 13 bases between the germline ends. Germline values: CDR1 MDHEN, CDR2 SYDVKM. The CDR3 spans 13 residues. The CDR3 nucleotides are TGTGCCAGCAGTTTACGCGGTCCTGGCCGCTACACCTTC. As protein: CASSLRGPGRYTF.

J is TRBJ2-5 and V is TRBV7-2; D might be TRBD2 (6 bases). With 5 bases removed from V and 5 bases from J, the gap between germline ends came to 9 bases. This CDR3 contains 12 residues. Germline assignment: CDR1 SGHTA and CDR2 FQGNSA. The CDR3: CASSGGSETQYF. The CDR3 DNA sequence: TGTGCCAGCAGCGGGGGGAGCGAGACCCAGTACTTC.

The chain employs TRBV7-3 and TRBJ2-3; TRBD2 matches 11 bases. Germline CDR1 and CDR2: SGHTA and FQGTGA. CDR3 size: 18 residues. J was trimmed by 0 bases and V by 5 bases; bases with no gene match: 10. CDR3 protein: CASSQGLAGGWSTDTQYF. The DNA for the CDR3 is TGTGCCAGCAGCCAAGGGCTAGCGGGGGGTTGGAGCACAGATACGCAGTATTTT.

This chain links TRBV19 with TRBJ2-3, with 8 bases identical to TRBD2. J was trimmed by 2 bases and V by 0 bases; bases with no gene match: 4. There are 16 residues in the CDR3. Per the germline V gene, CDR1 is LNHDA and CDR2 is SQIVND (reference sequence). The CDR3: CASSIDRGGITDTQYF. The CDR3 DNA sequence: TGTGCCAGTAGTATAGATCGGGGGGGGATCACAGATACGCAGTATTTT. Drawing the rest from reference TRBV19 and TRBJ2-3, the complete variable domain is DGGITQSPKYLFRKEGQNVTLSCEQNLNHDAMYWYRQDPGQGLRLIYYSQIVNDFQKGDIAEGYSVSREKKESFPLTVTSAQKNPTAFYLCASSIDRGGITDTQYFGPGTRLTVL.

The rearrangement uses TRBV21-1 and TRBJ2-2; the DNA was not used to check the table's D call, TRBD2. TRBV21-1 is shown as a pseudogene. The CDR3 runs to 14 residues. The DNA for the CDR3 is TGTGCCAGCAGCAAGGCGCGGACTACCGGGGAGCTGTTTTTT. Its translation: CASSKARTTGELFF.

The chain combines TRBV6-5 with TRBJ1-2; the D gene is possibly TRBD1 (5 bases). CDR1 and CDR2 (germline): MNHEY, SVGAGI. Trimming stripped 6 bases from V and 6 bases from J, with 14 bases between. The CDR3 length is 13 residues. CDR3 region: CASSTRVSDGYTF. The CDR3 bases are TGTGCCAGCAGCACCAGGGTATCGGATGGCTACACCTTC.

J is TRBJ2-3 and V is TRBV4-3; maybe TRBD2 (6 bases). The V gene's germline CDR1 is LGHNA and CDR2 YSLEER. This CDR3 region has 17 residues. V lost 0 bases and J lost 4, with 17 bases in between. CDR3 in DNA: TGCGCCAGCAGCCAAGATCTGGTACTAGCTAACGCAGATACGCAGTATTTT. This encodes CASSQDLVLANADTQYF.

The DNA for the CDR3 is TGTGCCATCAGTGAGTCGAAGACTCCCTACAATGAGCAGTTCTTC. This gives the protein CAISESKTPYNEQFF. V is TRBV10-3 and J is TRBJ2-1; D remains ambiguous. The CDR3 has 15 residues. V lost 0 bases and J lost 2, with 8 bases in between. The germline gives CDR1 ENHRY, CDR2 SYGVKD.

In nucleotides, the CDR3 is TGCGCCAGCAGGAACTGGGACAGGGGACGGGAAAAACTGTTTTTT. Translated: CASRNWDRGREKLFF. The chain couples TRBV10-2 to TRBJ1-4; 10 nucleotides line up with TRBD1. The germline V gene has CDR1 WSHSY and CDR2 SAAADI. The CDR3 extends over 15 amino acids. V was clipped by 6 bases and J by 8 bases; unmatched bases: 9.

The chain has TRBV6-2 or TRBV6-3 and TRBJ2-3; the D gene is possibly TRBD2 (7 bases). CDR3 length: 16 residues. Germline CDR1 is MNHEY and CDR2 is SVGEGT. Trimming took off 3 bases at V and 2 bases at J, with 15 bases between the two ends. In nucleotides, the CDR3 is TGTGCCAGCAGTTATGGGGGGGGCTCCCACACAGATACGCAGTATTTT. It encodes CASSYGGGSHTDTQYF.

This sequence joins TRBV28 and TRBJ2-2; D remains unclear. This CDR3 spans 16 amino acids. The germline CDR1 and CDR2 sequences are MDHEN and SYDVKM. Trimming cost V 1 base and J 1 base, with 10 bases left between them. The CDR3 DNA reads TGTGCCAGCAGTTTATTCGCGGTCGGGAACACCGGGGAGCTGTTTTTT. Protein sequence: CASSLFAVGNTGELFF.

There are a few counts of this clone. This sequence joins TRBV5-4 and TRBJ2-5; a weak D match, TRBD1 (6 bases). Trimming left V 0 bases short and J 5 bases short, with 14 bases between. The CDR3 has 15 residues. The germline V gene encodes CDR1 SGHNT and CDR2 YYREEE (reference sequence). CDR3 protein: CASSLVPGTRETQYF. The CDR3 nucleotides are TGTGCCAGCAGCTTGGTCCCCGGGACAAGGGAGACCCAGTACTTC.

This chain links TRBV30 with TRBJ1-4, with a tentative D call TRBD1 (5 bases). Trimming pared 3 bases from V and 8 bases from J, leaving 16 bases between. This CDR3 contains 14 residues. Per germline, CDR1 GTSNPN and CDR2 SVGIG (reference sequence). CDR3: CAWRPRGGWEKLFF. The CDR3 bases are TGTGCCTGGAGACCCCGGGGGGGTTGGGAAAAACTGTTTTTT.

V and J are TRBV10-3 and TRBJ1-5; 8 nucleotides line up with TRBD1. The germline V gene encodes CDR1 ENHRY and CDR2 SYGVKD. The length of the CDR3 is 17 residues. Trimming took 2 bases from V and 0 from J; bases not matched to a gene: 6. This chain's CDR3 is CAISEGRGHDSNQPQHF. The CDR3 nucleotides are TGTGCCATCAGTGAGGGCAGGGGGCACGATAGCAATCAGCCCCAGCATTTT.

The rearrangement joins TRBV19 to TRBJ1-3; TRBD1 might be the D (5 bases). The CDR3 covers 15 residues. Germline V lookup: CDR1 LNHDA, CDR2 SQIVND (reference sequence). Trimming removed 8 bases from V and 0 bases from J, with 14 bases in between. This CDR3 is CASAQQDVSGNTIYF. The CDR3 bases are TGTGCCAGTGCCCAACAGGATGTCTCTGGAAACACCATATATTTT.

The DNA of the CDR3 is TGTGCCAGCAGCCCTACGACTAGCGGGTCCACAGATACGCAGTATTTT. As protein: CASSPTTSGSTDTQYF. J is TRBJ2-3 and V is TRBV4-2; 10 bases are shared with TRBD2. CDR3 length: 16 residues. Germline V gives CDR1 LGHNA, CDR2 YNFKEQ. J was trimmed by 2 bases and V by 4 bases; bases with no gene match: 6.